The 24 T cell receptor beta chains reported below all come from one sample, sequenced in a study of T cells in localized non-small cell lung cancer. Generated by immunoSEQ multiplex PCR, the TCRdb table keeps only in-frame clones and is missing some. Of under 50,000 clones detected, around 86% appear once; the ten largest clones hold 15% to 20%. The source material was peripheral blood mononuclear cells, sampled before any cancer treatment. Receptor source: a man aged 40 to 75 with stage III lung adenocarcinoma.

CDR3 DNA sequence: TGTGCCAGCAGCTCCGCGCCCCCTCCCGCCAACGTCCTGACTTTC. Translating it yields CASSSAPPPANVLTF. The chain uses TRBV2 and TRBJ2-6; D remains ambiguous. The CDR3 extends over 15 amino acids. Germline CDR1 reads SNHLY; CDR2 reads FYNNEI. Trimming took off 6 bases at V and 7 bases at J, with 16 bases between the two ends.

The V call is TRBV6-5, the J call TRBJ1-4, with 10 bases matching TRBD1. CDR1 MNHEY and CDR2 SVGAGI come from the germline V gene. Unmatched junction bases numbered 0, after V lost 4 bases and J lost 7 bases. This CDR3 has 13 amino acids. Here the CDR3 DNA reads TGTGCCAGCAGTTGGACAGGGGGTGAAAAACTGTTTTTT. Translated: CASSWTGGEKLFF.

In its sample, this clone was seen once. The chain uses TRBV5-6 and TRBJ2-7; unclear D gene. V was pared by 2 bases and J by 3 bases, with 12 bases between. CDR1 is SGHDT and CDR2 is YYEEEE in the germline V gene. This CDR3 spans 14 amino acids. The CDR3 loop is CASSFNGRNYEQYF. In nucleotides, the CDR3 is TGTGCCAGCAGCTTCAACGGACGGAACTACGAGCAGTACTTC. Full variable domain (outside the CDR3, taken from reference TRBV5-6 and TRBJ2-7): DAGVTQSPTHLIKTRGQQVTLRCSPKSGHDTVSWYQQALGQGPQFIFQYYEEEERQRGNFPDRFSGHQFPNYSSELNVNALLLGDSALYLCASSFNGRNYEQYFGPGTRLTVT.

The rearrangement uses TRBV4-1 and TRBJ2-3; D is tentatively TRBD1 or TRBD2 (5 bases each). The CDR3 covers 14 residues. Germline assignment: CDR1 MGHRA and CDR2 YSYEKL. The germline V and J ends were trimmed by 2 bases and 6 bases, with 12 bases remaining between them. This CDR3 is CASSQRDAEDTQYF. The CDR3 nucleotides read TGCGCCAGCAGCCAAAGGGACGCAGAGGATACGCAGTATTTT.

The rearrangement links TRBV2 to TRBJ2-3, with TRBD2 matching over 10 bases. This CDR3 contains 16 residues. V shed 0 bases and J 6 bases; nucleotides not matched to a gene: 6. Germline loops: CDR1 SNHLY, CDR2 FYNNEI. This CDR3 is CASSEALAGASDTQYF. CDR3 bases: TGTGCCAGCAGTGAAGCTCTAGCGGGAGCCTCGGATACGCAGTATTTT.

The rearrangement uses TRBV7-3 and TRBJ2-2; no reliable D call. Trimming took off 4 bases at V and 6 bases at J, with 6 bases between the two ends. This CDR3 region has 12 residues. From germline, CDR1 is SGHTA and CDR2 FQGTGA. The CDR3 DNA reads TGTGCCAGCAGCTCCCCCTCCGGGGAGCTGTTTTTT. Protein: CASSSPSGELFF.

This clone has just a few counts. This sequence joins TRBV10-3 and TRBJ2-2; D remains ambiguous. Trimming removed 6 bases at V and 3 bases at J, with 14 bases between. The CDR3 loop spans 15 amino acids. Germline CDR1 and CDR2: ENHRY and SYGVKD. Here the CDR3 reads CAIRDSRTHTGELFF. The CDR3 DNA sequence: TGTGCCATCAGGGATTCCAGGACGCACACCGGGGAGCTGTTTTTT.

The chain has TRBV30 and TRBJ2-2; tentatively, D is TRBD2 (6 bases). Trimming shortened V by 3 bases and J by 0 bases, and 8 bases separated the two germline ends. The CDR3 runs 14 residues. Germline lookup yields CDR1 GTSNPN and CDR2 SVGIG (reference sequence). The CDR3 DNA reads TGTGCCTGGAGGGCGGGACCGAACACCGGGGAGCTGTTTTTT. Amino acids: CAWRAGPNTGELFF.

This clone was picked up a small number of times. The CDR3 nucleotides read TGTGCCAGCATAGGCGGGGGGGCGCGGGGAACTGGGGCCAACGTCCTGACTTTC. As protein: CASIGGGARGTGANVLTF. The rearrangement uses TRBV2 and TRBJ2-6, with 9 nucleotides matching TRBD2. The V segment lost 7 bases and the J segment 2 bases; nucleotides outside the gene matches: 12. Germline CDR1 and CDR2: SNHLY and FYNNEI. This CDR3 is built from 18 residues.

The CDR3, as DNA: TGTGCCAGCAGCTTATACAGGGGGAGCGCTGGAAACACCATATATTTT. This gives the protein CASSLYRGSAGNTIYF. The chain employs TRBV11-2 and TRBJ1-3, with 8 positions matching TRBD1. V gave up 2 bases and J gave up 2 bases; unmatched junction bases: 5. CDR3 size: 16 residues. Germline CDR1 and CDR2: SGHAT and FQNNGV.

The CDR3 sequence: CASSLGWEGNEQFF. The CDR3 DNA is TGCGCCAGCAGTCTAGGGTGGGAGGGCAATGAGCAGTTCTTC. The V call is TRBV10-2, the J call TRBJ2-1, with TRBD2 matching over 7 bases. V dropped 5 bases and J dropped 6; count of bases not matched to a gene: 7. The CDR3 is 14 amino acids. Germline loops: CDR1 WSHSY, CDR2 SAAADI.

The CDR3 reads CASSPPLAGALVNSNQPQHF. CDR3 coding DNA: TGTGCCAGCAGCCCCCCCTTGGCGGGAGCCCTCGTGAATAGCAATCAGCCCCAGCATTTT. V and J are TRBV7-8 and TRBJ1-5, with D unclear. This CDR3 region has 20 residues. V was cut by 5 bases and J by 0 bases, with 26 bases left in between. Germline CDR1 is SGHVS and CDR2 is FQNEAQ.

The rearrangement joins TRBV7-3 to TRBJ2-1; no clear D gene. Trimming pared 3 bases from V and 3 bases from J, leaving 9 bases between. This CDR3 region has 14 residues. Germline V lookup: CDR1 SGHTA, CDR2 FQGTGA. CDR3 protein: CASSFSRDYNEQFF. CDR3 nucleotides: TGTGCCAGCAGCTTTAGTAGAGACTACAATGAGCAGTTCTTC.

The J gene is TRBJ2-5, the V gene TRBV9; D is unresolved. V was pared by 4 bases and J by 1 base, with 11 bases between. Germline V lookup: CDR1 SGDLS, CDR2 YYNGEE. This CDR3 has 14 amino acids. This chain's CDR3 is CASSLGRRQETQYF. CDR3 sequence (DNA): TGTGCCAGCAGCCTCGGACGGCGCCAAGAGACCCAGTACTTC.

This chain connects TRBV5-1 to TRBJ1-5, with D unclear. V was clipped by 0 bases and J by 5 bases, with 6 bases between them. This CDR3 contains 13 residues. The germline gives CDR1 SGHRS, CDR2 YFSETQ. The CDR3 loop reads CASSLGADQPQHF. Written as DNA, the CDR3 is TGCGCCAGCAGCTTGGGTGCGGATCAGCCCCAGCATTTT.

The chain uses TRBV6-4 and TRBJ2-3; 9 positions agree with TRBD1. Germline lookup yields CDR1 MRHNA and CDR2 SNTAGT. The V segment lost 4 bases and the J segment 1 base; nucleotides outside the gene matches: 0. The CDR3 is 14 amino acids. CDR3 nucleotide sequence: TGTGCCAGCAGTGGGACAGGGGGCACAGATACGCAGTATTTT. It translates to CASSGTGGTDTQYF.

This clone has more than one count but fewer than ten. The V gene is TRBV5-6, the J gene TRBJ1-1; 10 nucleotides align to TRBD1. The V segment lost 3 bases and the J segment 5 bases; nucleotides outside the gene matches: 7. This CDR3 region has 15 residues. In germline, CDR1 is SGHDT, CDR2 YYEEEE. Here the CDR3 DNA reads TGTGCCAGCAGCTCGGGACAGGGGTTGGGGACTGAAGCTTTCTTT. Its protein is CASSSGQGLGTEAFF. Variable domain in full (rest from reference TRBV5-6 and TRBJ1-1): DAGVTQSPTHLIKTRGQQVTLRCSPKSGHDTVSWYQQALGQGPQFIFQYYEEEERQRGNFPDRFSGHQFPNYSSELNVNALLLGDSALYLCASSSGQGLGTEAFFGQGTRLTVV.

The J gene is TRBJ1-2, the V gene TRBV5-4; D is undetermined. The CDR3 is made up of 12 amino acids. The germline V gene has CDR1 SGHNT and CDR2 YYREEE (reference sequence). The germline V and J ends were trimmed by 4 bases and 2 bases, with 6 bases remaining between them. The DNA for the CDR3 is TGTGCCAGCAGCCCGGAAAACTATGGCTACACCTTC. This encodes CASSPENYGYTF.

The chain recombines TRBV14 with TRBJ2-7, with 10 bases fitting TRBD1. This CDR3 spans 18 amino acids. Trimming cost V 0 bases and J 2 bases; bases outside gene matches: 10. CDR1 is SGHDN and CDR2 is FVKESK in the germline V gene. CDR3 in amino acids: CASSQDPEGQGIPYEQYF. Written as DNA, the CDR3 is TGTGCCAGCAGCCAAGATCCCGAGGGACAGGGGATCCCCTACGAGCAGTACTTC.

The CDR3 nucleotides read TGTGCCAGCAGCTCGGTAGGACAGGGTCATTGGGAGACCCAGTACTTC. Translated, it gives CASSSVGQGHWETQYF. This chain connects TRBV5-6 to TRBJ2-5; 8 nucleotides match TRBD1. Losses at the gene ends were 3 bases for V and 5 bases for J; bases not matched to a gene: 12. The CDR3 length is 16 residues. Looked up from germline, CDR1 is SGHDT and CDR2 is YYEEEE.

This clone occurred once. The chain is built from TRBV5-1 and TRBJ2-3, with D perhaps matching TRBD1 (6 bases). Per germline, CDR1 SGHRS and CDR2 YFSETQ. This CDR3 has 16 residues. Trimming left V 0 bases short and J 2 bases short, with 13 bases between. CDR3 protein: CASSLGQVALTDTQYF. The DNA for the CDR3 is TGCGCCAGCAGCTTGGGACAGGTGGCCCTCACAGATACGCAGTATTTT.

In its sample, this clone is medium-sized. The V and J genes are TRBV7-6 and TRBJ2-3; D might be TRBD1 (6 bases). The CDR3 totals 15 residues. Between the trimmed V and J ends, which lost 1 base and 0 bases, there was a span of 8 bases. Germline V gives CDR1 SGHVS, CDR2 FNYEAQ. The CDR3 region is CASSLGGRSTDTQYF. The CDR3 DNA reads as TGTGCCAGCAGCTTAGGGGGGCGAAGCACAGATACGCAGTATTTT.

The chain uses TRBV5-6 and TRBJ2-7; the D is unclear. The V end lost 4 bases, the J end lost 3 bases, and 8 bases lay between the germline ends. From germline, CDR1 is SGHDT and CDR2 YYEEEE. The CDR3 has 12 residues. CDR3 sequence (DNA): TGTGCCAGCAGCCTGGATATCTACGAGCAGTACTTC. Its protein product is CASSLDIYEQYF.

The rearrangement uses TRBV4-1 and TRBJ1-1, with D uncertain. V shed 3 bases and J shed 3 bases, with 20 bases lying between them. The CDR3 consists of 17 residues. Germline V gene data show CDR1 as MGHRA and CDR2 as YSYEKL. In DNA form, the CDR3 reads TGCGCCAGCAGCCAGGGGTTCTCCCCCCCCGGCTACACTGAAGCTTTCTTT. This translates into CASSQGFSPPGYTEAFF.